This T cell receptor (beta chain) was identified in a study of blood T cell repertoires in COVID-19. Looking at the study overall: Acute and convalescent COVID-19 specimens originated in the United States, Italy and Spain.

The method was immunoSEQ multiplex PCR; TCRdb's version includes in-frame clones alone and lacks a portion of them. Of roughly 200,000 clones in the sample, over 80% were seen once. The germline gives CDR1 MNHEY, CDR2 SVGAGI. V was pared by 6 bases and J by 12 bases, with 12 bases between. The CDR3 has 11 residues. The chain links TRBV6-5 to TRBJ2-1; D is unclear. Sequencing was done on a sample of peripheral blood. This TCR came from a man between 40 and 49 years old with acute or convalescent COVID-19. Written as DNA, the CDR3 is TGTGCCAGCAGCCTAGTTGGTTGGCAGTTCTTC. Encoded protein: CASSLVGWQFF.